This T cell receptor beta chain derives from a study of T cell repertoires in cytomegalovirus infection. Study summary: Alongside well-studied HLA-B-restricted CMV epitopes, recently identified HLA-C-restricted CMV epitopes were also used. Indications came from public TCR beta signatures; they pointed to CMV infection and to a matching HLA type.

CDR1 is MGHRA and CDR2 is YSYEKL in the germline V gene. This CDR3 region has 13 residues. V shed 4 bases and J 9 bases; nucleotides not matched to a gene: 5. With respect to this clonotype: Its antigen is still unknown.

TCRdb reanalysed the reads using MiXCR and keeps one entry per CDR3 protein. The sample lists 250,000 to 300,000 distinct CDR3 sequences; 20% to 25% were seen once. The study, taken as a whole, reports: It was HLA-C-restricted CMV-specific TCR beta clonotypes that dominated the response ex vivo. Based on cumulative public TCR beta family frequency, carriers of CMV plus the relevant HLA were identified.

This receptor was identified in a human donor in good health (CMV status not recorded). Some clones in this sample may be carry-over from other donors' samples. Sequenced material: cultured PBMCs, taken from culture after CMV antigen stimulation. The chain is built from TRBV4-1 and TRBJ1-4; 7 bases fit TRBD1. Here the CDR3 DNA reads TGCGCCAGCAGCCCTGACAGGGAGCAAAAACTGTTTTTT. Its translation is CASSPDREQKLFF.